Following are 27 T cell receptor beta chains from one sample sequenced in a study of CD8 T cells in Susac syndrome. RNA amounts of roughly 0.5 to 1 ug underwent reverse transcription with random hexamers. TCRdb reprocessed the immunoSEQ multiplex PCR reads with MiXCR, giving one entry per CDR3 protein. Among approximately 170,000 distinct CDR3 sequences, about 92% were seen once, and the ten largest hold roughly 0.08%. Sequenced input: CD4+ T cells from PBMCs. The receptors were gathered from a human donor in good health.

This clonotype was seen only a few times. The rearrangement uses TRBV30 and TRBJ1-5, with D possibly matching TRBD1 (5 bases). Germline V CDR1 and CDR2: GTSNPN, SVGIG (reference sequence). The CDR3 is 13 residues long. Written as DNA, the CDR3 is TGTGCTAGCCGGGGCCCAGGGAATCAGCCCCAGCATTTT. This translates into CASRGPGNQPQHF.

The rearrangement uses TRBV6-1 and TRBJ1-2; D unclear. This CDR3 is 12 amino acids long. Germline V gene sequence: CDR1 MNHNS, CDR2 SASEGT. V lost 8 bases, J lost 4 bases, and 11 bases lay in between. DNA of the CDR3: TGTGCCAGCGGCTCTCCTACCTATGGCTACACCTTC. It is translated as CASGSPTYGYTF.

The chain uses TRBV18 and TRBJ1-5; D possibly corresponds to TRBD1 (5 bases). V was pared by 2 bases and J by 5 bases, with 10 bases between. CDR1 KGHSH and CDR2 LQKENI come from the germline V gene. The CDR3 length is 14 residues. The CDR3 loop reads CASSPTQGDQPQHF. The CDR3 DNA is TGTGCCAGCTCACCAACCCAGGGTGATCAGCCCCAGCATTTT.

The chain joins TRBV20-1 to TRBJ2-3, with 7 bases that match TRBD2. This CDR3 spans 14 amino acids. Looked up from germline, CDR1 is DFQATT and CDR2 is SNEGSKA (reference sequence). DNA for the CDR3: TGCAGAGCTGGAGTCGCGGGGGAGGGAGATACGCAGTATTTT. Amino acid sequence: CRAGVAGEGDTQYF.

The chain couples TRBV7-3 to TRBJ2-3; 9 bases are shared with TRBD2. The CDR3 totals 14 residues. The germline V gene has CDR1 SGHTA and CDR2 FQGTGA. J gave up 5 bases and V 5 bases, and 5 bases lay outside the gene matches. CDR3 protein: CASSLRTSEDTQYF. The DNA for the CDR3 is TGTGCCAGCAGCCTCCGGACTAGCGAAGATACGCAGTATTTT.

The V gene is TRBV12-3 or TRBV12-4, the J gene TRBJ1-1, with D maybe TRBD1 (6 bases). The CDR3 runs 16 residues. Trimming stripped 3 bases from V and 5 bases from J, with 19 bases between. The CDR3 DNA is TGTGCCAGCAGTTTCGGGGCAGGGGCCCGGAGAACTGAAGCTTTCTTT. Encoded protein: CASSFGAGARRTEAFF.

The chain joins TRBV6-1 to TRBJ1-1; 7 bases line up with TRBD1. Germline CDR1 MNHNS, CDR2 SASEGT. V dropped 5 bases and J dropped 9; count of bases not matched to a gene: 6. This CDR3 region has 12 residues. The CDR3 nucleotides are TGTGCCAGCAGTTCGTGGACAGGACAAGCTTTCTTT. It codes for CASSSWTGQAFF.

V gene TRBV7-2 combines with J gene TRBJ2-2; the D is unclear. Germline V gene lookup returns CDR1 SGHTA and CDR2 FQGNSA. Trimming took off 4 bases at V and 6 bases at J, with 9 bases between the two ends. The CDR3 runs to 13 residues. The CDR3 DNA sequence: TGTGCCAGCAGCTGGCGCGGCCCCGGGGAGCTGTTTTTT. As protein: CASSWRGPGELFF.

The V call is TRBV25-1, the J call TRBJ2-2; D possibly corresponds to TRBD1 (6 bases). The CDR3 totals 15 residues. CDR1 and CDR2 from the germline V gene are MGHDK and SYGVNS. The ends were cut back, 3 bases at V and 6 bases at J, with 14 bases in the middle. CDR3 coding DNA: TGTGCCAGCAGTGATCCTCGCAGGGGCGCCGGGGAGCTGTTTTTT. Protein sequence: CASSDPRRGAGELFF. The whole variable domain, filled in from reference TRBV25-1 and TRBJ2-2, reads EADIYQTPRYLVIGTGKKITLECSQTMGHDKMYWYQQDPGMELHLIHYSYGVNSTEKGDLSSESTVSRIRTEHFPLTLESARPSHTSQYLCASSDPRRGAGELFFGEGSRLTVL.

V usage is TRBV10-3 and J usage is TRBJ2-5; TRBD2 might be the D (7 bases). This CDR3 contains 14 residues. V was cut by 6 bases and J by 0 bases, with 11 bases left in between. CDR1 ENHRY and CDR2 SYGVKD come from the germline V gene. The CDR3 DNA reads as TGTGCCATCAGCAGGGGACTAAACCAAGAGACCCAGTACTTC. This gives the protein CAISRGLNQETQYF.

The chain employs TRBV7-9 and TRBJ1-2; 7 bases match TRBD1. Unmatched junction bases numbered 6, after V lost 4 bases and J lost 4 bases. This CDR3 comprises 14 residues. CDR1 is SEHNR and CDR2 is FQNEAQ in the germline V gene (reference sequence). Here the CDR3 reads CASSSQQGGYGYTF. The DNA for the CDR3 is TGTGCCAGCAGCTCCCAGCAGGGGGGCTATGGCTACACCTTC.

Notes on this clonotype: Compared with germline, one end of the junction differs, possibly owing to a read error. CDR3 sequence reads: CTTAPGKNIQYF. CDR3 nucleotides: TGCACTACTGCCCCCGGGAAAAACATTCAGTACTTC. The rearrangement links TRBV2 to TRBJ2-4; no firm D call. Germline V gene sequence: CDR1 SNHLY, CDR2 FYNNEI. This CDR3 comprises 12 residues.

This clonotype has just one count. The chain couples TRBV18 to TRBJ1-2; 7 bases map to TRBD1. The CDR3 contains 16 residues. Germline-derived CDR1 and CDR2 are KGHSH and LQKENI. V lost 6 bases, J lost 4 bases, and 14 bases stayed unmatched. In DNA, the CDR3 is TGTGCCAGCTCCTTTGTGGGACAGAACGATTTCTATGGCTACACCTTC. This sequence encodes CASSFVGQNDFYGYTF.

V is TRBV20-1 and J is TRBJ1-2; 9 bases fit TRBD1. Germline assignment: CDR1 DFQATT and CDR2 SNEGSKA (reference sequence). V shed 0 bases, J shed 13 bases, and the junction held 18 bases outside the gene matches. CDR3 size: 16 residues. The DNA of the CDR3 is TGCAGTGCTAGAGAACCGGGACAGGGATCCCAAGGGGCCGTCACCTTC. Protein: CSAREPGQGSQGAVTF.

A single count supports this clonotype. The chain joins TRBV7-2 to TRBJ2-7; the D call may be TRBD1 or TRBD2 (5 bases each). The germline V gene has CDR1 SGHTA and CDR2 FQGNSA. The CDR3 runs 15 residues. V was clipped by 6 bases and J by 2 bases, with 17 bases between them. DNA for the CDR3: TGTGCCAGCAGTCCGAGGGGCCCGCCGGCCTACGAGCAGTACTTC. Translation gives CASSPRGPPAYEQYF. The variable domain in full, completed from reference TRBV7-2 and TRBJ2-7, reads GAGVSQSPSNKVTEKGKDVELRCDPISGHTALYWYRQSLGQGLEFLIYFQGNSAPDKSGLPSDRFSAERTGGSVSTLTIQRTQQEDSAVYLCASSPRGPPAYEQYFGPGTRLTVT.

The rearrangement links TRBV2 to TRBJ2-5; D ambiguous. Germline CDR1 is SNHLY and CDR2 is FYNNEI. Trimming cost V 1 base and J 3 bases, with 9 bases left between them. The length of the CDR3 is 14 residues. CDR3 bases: TGTGCCAGCAGTGAAGGGGTCAGGAAAGAGACCCAGTACTTC. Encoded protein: CASSEGVRKETQYF.

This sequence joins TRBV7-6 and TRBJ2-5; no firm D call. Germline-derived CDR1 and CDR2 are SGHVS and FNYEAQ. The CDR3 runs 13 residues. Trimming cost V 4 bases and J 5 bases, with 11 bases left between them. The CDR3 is CASSWSLGETQYF. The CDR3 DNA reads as TGTGCCAGCAGCTGGAGCCTTGGGGAGACCCAGTACTTC.

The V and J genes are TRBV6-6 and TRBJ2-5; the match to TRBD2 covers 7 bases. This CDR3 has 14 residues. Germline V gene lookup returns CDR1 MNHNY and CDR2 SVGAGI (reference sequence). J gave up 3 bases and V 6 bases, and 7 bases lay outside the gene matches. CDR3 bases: TGTGCCAGCAGACCGGACGCGGGGGAAGAGACCCAGTACTTC. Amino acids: CASRPDAGEETQYF.

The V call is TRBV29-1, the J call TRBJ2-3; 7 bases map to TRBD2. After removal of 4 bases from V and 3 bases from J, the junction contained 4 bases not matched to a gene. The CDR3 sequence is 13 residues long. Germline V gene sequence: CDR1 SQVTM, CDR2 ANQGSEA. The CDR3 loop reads CSVGGSGTDTQYF. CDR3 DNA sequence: TGCAGCGTTGGCGGGAGTGGTACAGATACGCAGTATTTT.

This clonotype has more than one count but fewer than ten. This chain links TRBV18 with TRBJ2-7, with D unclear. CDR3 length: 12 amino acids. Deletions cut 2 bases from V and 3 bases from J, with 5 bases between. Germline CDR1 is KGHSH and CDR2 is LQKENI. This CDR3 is CASSPNIYEQYF. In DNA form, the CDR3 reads TGTGCCAGCTCACCAAACATCTACGAGCAGTACTTC.

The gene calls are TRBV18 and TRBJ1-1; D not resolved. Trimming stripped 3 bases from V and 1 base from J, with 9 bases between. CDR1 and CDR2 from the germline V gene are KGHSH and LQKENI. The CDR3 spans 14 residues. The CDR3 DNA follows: TGTGCCAGCTCACCCTTAACCGCGAACACTGAAGCTTTCTTT. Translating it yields CASSPLTANTEAFF.

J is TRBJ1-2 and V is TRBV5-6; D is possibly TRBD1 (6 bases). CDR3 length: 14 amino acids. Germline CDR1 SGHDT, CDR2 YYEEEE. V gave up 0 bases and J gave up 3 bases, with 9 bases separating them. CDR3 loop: CASSLGHRDYGYTF. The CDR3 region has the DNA TGTGCCAGCAGCTTGGGGCACAGGGACTATGGCTACACCTTC.

The chain's CDR3 is CASTLSQGANTEAFF. DNA of the CDR3: TGTGCCAGCACCCTTTCCCAAGGGGCGAACACTGAAGCTTTCTTT. This chain links TRBV6-6 with TRBJ1-1, with a tentative D call TRBD1 (5 bases). The CDR3 is 15 amino acids. Per germline, CDR1 MNHNY and CDR2 SVGAGI (reference sequence). The V and J ends lost 7 bases and 1 base respectively, with 16 bases between them.

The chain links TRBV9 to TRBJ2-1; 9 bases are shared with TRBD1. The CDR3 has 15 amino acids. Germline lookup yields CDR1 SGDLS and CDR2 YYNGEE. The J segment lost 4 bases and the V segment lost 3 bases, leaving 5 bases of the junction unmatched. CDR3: CASSARDRAYNEQFF. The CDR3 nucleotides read TGTGCCAGCAGCGCCCGGGACAGGGCTTACAATGAGCAGTTCTTC.

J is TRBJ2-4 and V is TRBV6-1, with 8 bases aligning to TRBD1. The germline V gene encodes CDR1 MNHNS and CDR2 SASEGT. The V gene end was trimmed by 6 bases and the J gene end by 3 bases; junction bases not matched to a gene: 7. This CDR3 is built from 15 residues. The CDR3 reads CASSGQGLIKNIQYF. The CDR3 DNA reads TGTGCCAGCAGCGGACAGGGATTAATCAAAAACATTCAGTACTTC.

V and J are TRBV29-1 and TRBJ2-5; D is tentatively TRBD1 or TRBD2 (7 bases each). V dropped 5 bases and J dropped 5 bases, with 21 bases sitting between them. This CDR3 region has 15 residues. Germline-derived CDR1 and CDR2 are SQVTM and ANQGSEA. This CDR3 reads CSVQGGIRAGETQYF. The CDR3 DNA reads TGCAGCGTTCAGGGGGGGATACGGGCGGGGGAGACCCAGTACTTC. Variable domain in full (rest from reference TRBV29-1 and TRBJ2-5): SAVISQKPSRDICQRGTSLTIQCQVDSQVTMMFWYRQQPGQSLTLIATANQGSEATYESGFVIDKFPISRPNLTFSTLTVSNMSPEDSSIYLCSVQGGIRAGETQYFGPGTRLLVL.

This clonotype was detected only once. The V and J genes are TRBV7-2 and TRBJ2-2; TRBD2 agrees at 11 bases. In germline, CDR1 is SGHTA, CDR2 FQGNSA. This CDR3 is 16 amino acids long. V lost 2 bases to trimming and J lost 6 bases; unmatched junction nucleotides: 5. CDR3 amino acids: CASSLSSGRAAGELFF. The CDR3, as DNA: TGTGCCAGCAGCTTAAGTAGCGGGAGGGCCGCCGGGGAGCTGTTTTTT.